These 22 T cell receptor beta chains were sequenced from one sample in a study of T cell changes during pregnancy in multiple sclerosis. Using immunoSEQ multiplex PCR, the repertoire was profiled, and TCRdb retains in-frame clones only, with some absent. The sample contains about 72,000 clones, 80% to 95% of which appear only once. Specimen: peripheral blood, collected in the first trimester of pregnancy. These receptors were taken from a female donor in good health, enrolled as a control in a pregnancy study.

The chain recombines TRBV30 with TRBJ1-1, with TRBD1 identical over 7 bases. CDR1 is GTSNPN, CDR2 SVGIG, per germline (reference sequence). There are 12 residues in the CDR3. J lost 1 base, V lost 6 bases, and 2 bases had no gene match. In DNA form, the CDR3 reads TGTGCCTGCCGGGACAGGAACACTGAAGCTTTCTTT. This gives the protein CACRDRNTEAFF. The complete variable domain, with remaining parts taken from reference TRBV30 and TRBJ1-1, reads SQTIHQWPATLVQPVGSPLSLECTVEGTSNPNLYWYRQAAGRGLQLLFYSVGIGQISSEVPQNLSASRPQDRQFILSSKKLLLSDSGFYLCACRDRNTEAFFGQGTRLTVV.

The chain uses TRBV27 and TRBJ2-5; 10 nucleotides match TRBD1. V shed 6 bases and J 2 bases; nucleotides not matched to a gene: 9. Germline V lookup: CDR1 MNHEY, CDR2 SMNVEV (reference sequence). The CDR3 runs 16 residues. The CDR3 here is CASSYLRTGGQETQYF. The CDR3 DNA reads TGTGCCAGCAGCTATCTCCGGACAGGGGGTCAAGAGACCCAGTACTTC.

The chain uses TRBV7-2 and TRBJ1-4; 7 bases are shared with TRBD1. This CDR3 comprises 15 residues. J was trimmed by 8 bases and V by 2 bases; bases with no gene match: 8. Germline loops: CDR1 SGHTA, CDR2 FQGNSA. The CDR3 reads CASSLKIGGQEKLFF. In nucleotides, the CDR3 is TGTGCCAGCAGCTTAAAGATAGGGGGCCAGGAAAAACTGTTTTTT.

The chain employs TRBV6-1 and TRBJ2-1, with D perhaps matching TRBD2 (5 bases). The CDR3 has 12 amino acids. Germline V lookup: CDR1 MNHNS, CDR2 SASEGT. Trimming removed 8 bases from V and 10 bases from J, with 15 bases in between. This chain's CDR3 is CASRESTNEQFF. CDR3 DNA: TGTGCCAGCCGGGAATCGACAAACGAGCAGTTCTTC.

The V and J genes are TRBV28 and TRBJ1-2; the D is unclear. This CDR3 contains 13 residues. The V gene lost 2 bases and the J gene lost 5 bases, with 9 bases spanning the gap. Looked up from germline, CDR1 is MDHEN and CDR2 is SYDVKM. The CDR3 DNA follows: TGTGCCAGCAGTTTACGAGGTTATTATGGCTACACCTTC. Residues: CASSLRGYYGYTF.

This chain uses TRBV5-1 with TRBJ1-1; TRBD1 matches at 8 bases. The length of the CDR3 is 15 residues. V was clipped by 3 bases and J by 3 bases; unmatched bases: 7. Germline CDR1 and CDR2: SGHRS and YFSETQ. The CDR3 region is CASSSTGGGDTEAFF. Here the CDR3 DNA reads TGCGCCAGCAGCTCCACAGGGGGGGGTGACACTGAAGCTTTCTTT.

This rearrangement joins TRBV2 to TRBJ2-1; 13 bases align to TRBD2. V was clipped by 6 bases and J by 12 bases; unmatched bases: 8. This CDR3 spans 14 amino acids. CDR1 is SNHLY and CDR2 is FYNNEI in the germline V gene. In DNA, the CDR3 is TGTGCCAGCAGAGATACTAGCGGGAGGGCCGGGCAGTTCTTC. Residues: CASRDTSGRAGQFF.

V usage is TRBV28 and J usage is TRBJ1-2; TRBD1 agrees at 7 bases. J gave up 0 bases and V 5 bases, and 9 bases lay outside the gene matches. Germline V gives CDR1 MDHEN, CDR2 SYDVKM. This CDR3 region has 16 residues. The CDR3 DNA follows: TGTGCCAGCAGTCGGGGGGGACAGTTAGCTAACTATGGCTACACCTTC. This sequence encodes CASSRGGQLANYGYTF.

The chain employs TRBV15 and TRBJ2-4; TRBD1 agrees at 7 bases. V shed 0 bases and J 3 bases; nucleotides not matched to a gene: 20. The CDR3 consists of 21 residues. Germline CDR1 is LNHNV and CDR2 is YYDKDF (reference sequence). The CDR3 DNA reads as TGTGCCACCAGCAGAGATCCCCCGGGACAGCGTTCTCTTTTCGTCAAAAACATTCAGTACTTC. Amino acids: CATSRDPPGQRSLFVKNIQYF.

This chain joins TRBV5-1 and TRBJ2-2; 9 bases agree with TRBD1. Germline CDR1 SGHRS, CDR2 YFSETQ. CDR3 length: 16 amino acids. V was clipped by 3 bases and J by 5 bases; unmatched bases: 8. The CDR3 DNA reads as TGCGCCAGCAGCTGGGCCGGGACAGGGAGTACCGGGGAGCTGTTTTTT. Its translation is CASSWAGTGSTGELFF.

The V and J genes are TRBV9 and TRBJ2-1; 12 bases match TRBD2. The CDR3 runs 15 residues. The junction had 3 bases not matched to a gene; V was cut back by 0 bases and J by 8 bases. Germline V gives CDR1 SGDLS, CDR2 YYNGEE. For the CDR3, the DNA is TGTGCCAGCAGCGTAGTGGCTAGCGGGAGGGATGAGCAGTTCTTC. It is translated as CASSVVASGRDEQFF.

V gene TRBV6-1 combines with J gene TRBJ2-2, with D possibly being TRBD2 (5 bases). This CDR3 is 14 amino acids long. CDR1 MNHNS and CDR2 SASEGT come from the germline V gene. Trimming took 4 bases from V and 5 from J, leaving 11 bases between them. CDR3 DNA: TGTGCCAGCAGTGTACCCCGAGGGACCGGGGAGCTGTTTTTT. Residues: CASSVPRGTGELFF.

This chain connects TRBV4-1 to TRBJ2-7; no reliable D call. CDR1 MGHRA and CDR2 YSYEKL come from the germline V gene. The CDR3 is 14 amino acids. Trimming left V 0 bases short and J 0 bases short, with 6 bases between. This CDR3 reads CASSQESVSYEQYF. CDR3 bases: TGCGCCAGCAGCCAAGAAAGCGTCTCCTACGAGCAGTACTTC.

The gene calls are TRBV4-1 and TRBJ2-4; 7 nucleotides match TRBD2. The germline gives CDR1 MGHRA, CDR2 YSYEKL. The CDR3 runs to 12 residues. After removal of 5 bases from V and 8 bases from J, the junction contained 3 bases not matched to a gene. DNA for the CDR3: TGCGCCAGCAGCTTACGGGGGGACATTCAGTACTTC. The encoded protein is CASSLRGDIQYF.

CDR3 DNA sequence: TGCAGCGTGAGGGGGCGAACTAGCGGCTCATACAATGAGCAGTTCTTC. Translated, it gives CSVRGRTSGSYNEQFF. The rearrangement links TRBV29-1 to TRBJ2-1, with D possibly being TRBD2 (8 bases). Trimming stripped 6 bases from V and 4 bases from J, with 22 bases between. This CDR3 contains 16 residues. Germline V lookup: CDR1 SQVTM, CDR2 ANQGSEA.

As DNA, the CDR3 is TGTGCCAGCAGTGAATCTGAGAGTAACACTGAAGCTTTCTTT. It specifies CASSESESNTEAFF. The V call is TRBV6-1, the J call TRBJ1-1; D uncertain. CDR3 size: 14 residues. Germline V gives CDR1 MNHNS, CDR2 SASEGT. Deletions cut 2 bases from V and 2 bases from J, with 9 bases between.

This rearrangement joins TRBV5-4 to TRBJ2-7; D is unresolved. The CDR3 covers 13 residues. The germline gives CDR1 SGHNT, CDR2 YYREEE (reference sequence). V lost 0 bases and J lost 0, with 4 bases in between. The CDR3 protein is CASSLDTSYEQYF. CDR3 coding DNA: TGTGCCAGCAGCTTGGACACCTCCTACGAGCAGTACTTC.

This clone appeared a few times. Written as DNA, the CDR3 is TGTGCCACCAGCAGAGATGGAGGGGGGGCGGATACGCAGTATTTT. This sequence encodes CATSRDGGGADTQYF. The J gene is TRBJ2-3, the V gene TRBV15; D may be TRBD2 (7 bases). This CDR3 contains 15 residues. The V and J ends lost 0 bases and 6 bases respectively, with 13 bases between them. Germline V gene lookup returns CDR1 LNHNV and CDR2 YYDKDF (reference sequence).

Comments on this clone: Other DNA sequences in this specimen translate into the identical CDR3. The V and J genes are TRBV25-1 and TRBJ1-5; 10 bases agree with TRBD1. The CDR3 is 15 residues long. The V segment lost 5 bases and the J segment 4 bases; nucleotides outside the gene matches: 5. Germline V lookup: CDR1 MGHDK, CDR2 SYGVNS. The CDR3 reads CASSPGTGENQPQHF. The CDR3 nucleotides read TGTGCCAGCAGTCCCGGGACAGGGGAGAATCAGCCCCAGCATTTT.

The V gene is TRBV28, the J gene TRBJ1-2; 8 nucleotides align to TRBD1. The germline CDR1 and CDR2 sequences are MDHEN and SYDVKM. The CDR3 is 14 residues long. Trimming removed 6 bases from V and 6 bases from J; junction bases left unmatched: 9. CDR3 in DNA: TGTGCCAGCAGCACCGGACAGGGAGCGAATGGCTACACCTTC. Protein: CASSTGQGANGYTF.

The chain employs TRBV19 and TRBJ2-7; a possible D gene is TRBD2 (6 bases). From germline, CDR1 is LNHDA and CDR2 SQIVND (reference sequence). This CDR3 has 14 amino acids. Trimming pared 6 bases from V and 0 bases from J, leaving 12 bases between. The CDR3, as DNA: TGTGCCAGTAGGAGGAGGGCGTCCTCCTACGAGCAGTACTTC. It encodes CASRRRASSYEQYF.

The gene calls are TRBV5-4 and TRBJ2-7; D perhaps matches TRBD1 (5 bases). V was clipped by 4 bases and J by 0 bases, with 8 bases between them. Germline V gene lookup returns CDR1 SGHNT and CDR2 YYREEE (reference sequence). CDR3 size: 13 residues. The chain's CDR3 is CASSHRNSYEQYF. CDR3 nucleotide sequence: TGTGCCAGCAGCCACAGGAACTCCTACGAGCAGTACTTC.